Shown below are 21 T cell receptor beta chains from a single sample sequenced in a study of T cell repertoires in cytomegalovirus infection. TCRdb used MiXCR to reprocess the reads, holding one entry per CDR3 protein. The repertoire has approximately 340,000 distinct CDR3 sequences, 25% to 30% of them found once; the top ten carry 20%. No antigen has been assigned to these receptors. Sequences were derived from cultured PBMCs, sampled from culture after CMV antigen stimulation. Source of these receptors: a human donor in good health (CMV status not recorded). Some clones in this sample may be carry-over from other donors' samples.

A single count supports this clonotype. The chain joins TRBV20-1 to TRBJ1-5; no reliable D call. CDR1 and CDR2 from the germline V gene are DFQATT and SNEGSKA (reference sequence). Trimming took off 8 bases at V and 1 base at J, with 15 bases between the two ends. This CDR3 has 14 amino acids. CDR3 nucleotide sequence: TGCAGTACATACGTCGGAGGGAGCAATCAGCCCCAGCATTTT. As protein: CSTYVGGSNQPQHF.

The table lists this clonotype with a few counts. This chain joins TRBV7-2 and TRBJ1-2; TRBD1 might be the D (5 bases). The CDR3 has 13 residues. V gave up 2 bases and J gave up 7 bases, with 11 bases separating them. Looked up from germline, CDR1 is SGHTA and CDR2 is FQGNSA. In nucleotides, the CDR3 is TGTGCCAGCAGCTTACTGGCAGGGACTGGCTACACCTTC. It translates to CASSLLAGTGYTF.

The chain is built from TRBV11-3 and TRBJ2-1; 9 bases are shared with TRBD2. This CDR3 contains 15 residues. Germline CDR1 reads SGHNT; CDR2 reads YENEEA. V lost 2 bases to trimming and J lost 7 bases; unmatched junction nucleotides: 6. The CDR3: CASSLSSGMRNEQFF. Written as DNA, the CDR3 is TGTGCCAGCAGCTTATCTAGCGGGATGCGGAATGAGCAGTTCTTC.

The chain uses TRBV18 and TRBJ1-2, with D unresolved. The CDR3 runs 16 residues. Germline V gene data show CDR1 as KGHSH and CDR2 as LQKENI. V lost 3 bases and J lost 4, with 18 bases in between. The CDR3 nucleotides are TGTGCCAGCTCACCGACGTCTCTTCCAAAAGGCTATGGCTACACCTTC. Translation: CASSPTSLPKGYGYTF. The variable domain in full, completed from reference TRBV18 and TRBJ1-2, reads NAGVMQNPRHLVRRRGQEARLRCSPMKGHSHVYWYRQLPEEGLKFMVYLQKENIIDESGMPKERFSAEFPKEGPSILRIQQVVRGDSAAYFCASSPTSLPKGYGYTFGSGTRLTVV.

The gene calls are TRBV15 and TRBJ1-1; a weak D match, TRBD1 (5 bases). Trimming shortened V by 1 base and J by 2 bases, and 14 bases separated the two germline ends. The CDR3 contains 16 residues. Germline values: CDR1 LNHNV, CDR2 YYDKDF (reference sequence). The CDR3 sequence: CATSRGGDGGNTEAFF. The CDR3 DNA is TGTGCCACCAGCAGAGGAGGGGATGGGGGAAACACTGAAGCTTTCTTT.

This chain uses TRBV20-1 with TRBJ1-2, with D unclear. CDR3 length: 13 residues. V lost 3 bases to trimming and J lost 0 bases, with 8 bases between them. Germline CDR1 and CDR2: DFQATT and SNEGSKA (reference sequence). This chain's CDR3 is CSASDGSNYGYTF. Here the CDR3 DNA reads TGCAGTGCTAGCGACGGTTCTAACTATGGCTACACCTTC.

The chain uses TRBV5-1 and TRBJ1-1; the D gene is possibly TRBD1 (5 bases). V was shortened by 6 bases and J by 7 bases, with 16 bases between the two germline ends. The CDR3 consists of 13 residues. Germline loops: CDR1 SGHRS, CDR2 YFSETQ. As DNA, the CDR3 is TGCGCCAGCACCTCGGGGGGGGATGATGAAGCTTTCTTT. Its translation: CASTSGGDDEAFF. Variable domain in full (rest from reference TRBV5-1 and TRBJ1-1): KAGVTQTPRYLIKTRGQQVTLSCSPISGHRSVSWYQQTPGQGLQFLFEYFSETQRNKGNFPGRFSGRQFSNSRSEMNVSTLELGDSALYLCASTSGGDDEAFFGQGTRLTVV.

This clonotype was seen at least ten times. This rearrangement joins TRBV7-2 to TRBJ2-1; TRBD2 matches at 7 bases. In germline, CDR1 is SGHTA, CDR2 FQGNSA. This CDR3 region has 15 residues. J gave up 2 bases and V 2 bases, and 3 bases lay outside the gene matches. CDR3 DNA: TGTGCCAGCAGCTTATGGGGGGGTCCCTACAATGAGCAGTTCTTC. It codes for CASSLWGGPYNEQFF.

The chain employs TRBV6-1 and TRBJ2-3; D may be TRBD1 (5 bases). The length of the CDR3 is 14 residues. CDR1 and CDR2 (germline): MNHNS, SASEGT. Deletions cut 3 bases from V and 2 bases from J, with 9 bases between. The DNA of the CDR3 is TGTGCCAGCAGTGAGCAGGGCTACACAGATACGCAGTATTTT. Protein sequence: CASSEQGYTDTQYF.

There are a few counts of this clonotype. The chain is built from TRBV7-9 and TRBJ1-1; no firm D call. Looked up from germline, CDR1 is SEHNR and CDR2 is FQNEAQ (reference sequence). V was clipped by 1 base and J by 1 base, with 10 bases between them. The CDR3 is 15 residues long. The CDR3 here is CASSLGSEGNTEAFF. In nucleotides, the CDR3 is TGTGCCAGCAGCTTAGGGTCTGAAGGGAACACTGAAGCTTTCTTT.

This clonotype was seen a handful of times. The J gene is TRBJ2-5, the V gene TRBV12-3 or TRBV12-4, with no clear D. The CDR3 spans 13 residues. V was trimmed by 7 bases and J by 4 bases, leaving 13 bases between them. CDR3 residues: CASIKWAGETQYF. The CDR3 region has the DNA TGTGCCAGCATCAAATGGGCAGGAGAGACCCAGTACTTC.

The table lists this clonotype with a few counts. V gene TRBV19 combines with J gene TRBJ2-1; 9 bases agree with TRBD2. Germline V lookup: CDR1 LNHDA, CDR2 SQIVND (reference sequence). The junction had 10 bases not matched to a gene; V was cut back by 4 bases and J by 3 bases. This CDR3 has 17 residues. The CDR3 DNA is TGTGCCAGTAGTAAGTCGGGTAGCGGGGGTATCTACAATGAGCAGTTCTTC. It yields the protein CASSKSGSGGIYNEQFF.

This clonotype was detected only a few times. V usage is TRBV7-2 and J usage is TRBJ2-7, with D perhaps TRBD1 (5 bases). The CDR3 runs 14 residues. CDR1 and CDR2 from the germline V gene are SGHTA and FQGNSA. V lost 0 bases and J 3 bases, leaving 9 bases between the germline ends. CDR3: CASSLAGLYYEQYF. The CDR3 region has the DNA TGTGCCAGCAGCTTAGCGGGGCTGTACTACGAGCAGTACTTC.

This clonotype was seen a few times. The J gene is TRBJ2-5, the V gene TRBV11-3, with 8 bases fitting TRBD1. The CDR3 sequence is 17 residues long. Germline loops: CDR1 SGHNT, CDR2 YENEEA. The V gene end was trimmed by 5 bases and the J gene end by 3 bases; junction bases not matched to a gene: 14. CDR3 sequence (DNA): TGTGCCAGCAGCGCCAGAAGGGCCGGGACAGGCAAAGAGACCCAGTACTTC. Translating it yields CASSARRAGTGKETQYF.

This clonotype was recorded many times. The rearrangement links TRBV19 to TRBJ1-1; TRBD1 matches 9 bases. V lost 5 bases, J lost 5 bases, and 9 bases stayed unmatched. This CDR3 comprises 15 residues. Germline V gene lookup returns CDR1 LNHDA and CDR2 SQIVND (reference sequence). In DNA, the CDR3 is TGTGCCAGTAGTCCGGACAGGGGCGTAGGAACTGAAGCTTTCTTT. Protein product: CASSPDRGVGTEAFF.

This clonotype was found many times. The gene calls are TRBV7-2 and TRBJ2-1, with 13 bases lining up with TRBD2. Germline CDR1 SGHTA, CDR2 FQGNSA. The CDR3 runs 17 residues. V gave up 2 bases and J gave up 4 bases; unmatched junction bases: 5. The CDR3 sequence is CASSLKLAGGPYNEQFF. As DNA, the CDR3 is TGTGCCAGCAGCTTAAAACTAGCGGGAGGGCCTTACAATGAGCAGTTCTTC.

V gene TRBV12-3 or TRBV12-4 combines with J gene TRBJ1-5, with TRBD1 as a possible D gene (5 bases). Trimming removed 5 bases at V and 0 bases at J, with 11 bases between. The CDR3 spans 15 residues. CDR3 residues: CASSPSGTSNQPQHF. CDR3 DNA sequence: TGTGCCAGCAGTCCTTCTGGGACTAGCAATCAGCCCCAGCATTTT.

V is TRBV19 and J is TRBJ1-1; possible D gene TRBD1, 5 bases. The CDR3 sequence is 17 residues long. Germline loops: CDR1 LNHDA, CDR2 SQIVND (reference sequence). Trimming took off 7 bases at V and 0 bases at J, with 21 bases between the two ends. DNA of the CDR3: TGTGCCAGTACCGCAGTGGGGACGGAGAGCCTGAACACTGAAGCTTTCTTT. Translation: CASTAVGTESLNTEAFF.

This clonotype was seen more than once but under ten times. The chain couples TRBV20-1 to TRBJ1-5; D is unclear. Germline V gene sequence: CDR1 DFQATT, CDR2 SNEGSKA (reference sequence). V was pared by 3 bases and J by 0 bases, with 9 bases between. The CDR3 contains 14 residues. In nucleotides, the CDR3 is TGCAGTGCTAGGGAATCAGGTAGCAATCAGCCCCAGCATTTT. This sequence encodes CSARESGSNQPQHF.

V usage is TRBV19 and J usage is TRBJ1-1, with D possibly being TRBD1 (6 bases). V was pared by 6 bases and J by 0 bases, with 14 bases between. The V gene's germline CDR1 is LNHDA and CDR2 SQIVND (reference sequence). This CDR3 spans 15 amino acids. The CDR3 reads CASRGGGQLNTEAFF. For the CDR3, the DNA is TGTGCCAGTAGGGGGGGGGGGCAGCTGAACACTGAAGCTTTCTTT.

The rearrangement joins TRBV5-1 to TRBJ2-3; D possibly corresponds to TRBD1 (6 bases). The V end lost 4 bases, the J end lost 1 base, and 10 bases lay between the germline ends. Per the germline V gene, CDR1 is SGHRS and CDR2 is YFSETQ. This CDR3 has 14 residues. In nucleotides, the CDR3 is TGCGCCAGCAGCCTGGACAGACGCACAGATACGCAGTATTTT. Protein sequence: CASSLDRRTDTQYF.